The 17 T cell receptor beta chains below all came from one sample that was sequenced in a study of T cells after yellow fever vaccination. TCRdb analysed the 5' RACE reads with MiXCR anew, one entry per CDR3 protein. The sample holds about 320,000 distinct CDR3 sequences, around 7% seen once. Sequencing used PBMCs, obtained around 45 days after the first yellow fever vaccination. All receptors derive from a young man who received the YFV17D yellow fever vaccine.

This clonotype appeared a few times. The V gene is TRBV29-1, the J gene TRBJ1-1; no definite D call. This CDR3 has 12 amino acids. CDR1 SQVTM and CDR2 ANQGSEA come from the germline V gene. Deletions cut 7 bases from V and 3 bases from J, with 12 bases between. CDR3 nucleotide sequence: TGCAGCGGGGAACTCGGTGACACTGAAGCTTTCTTT. Protein product: CSGELGDTEAFF.

This clonotype turned up a few times. This chain uses TRBV18 with TRBJ2-1; 7 bases agree with TRBD1. Germline V gene sequence: CDR1 KGHSH, CDR2 LQKENI. There are 17 residues in the CDR3. The trim removed 4 bases at V and 0 bases at J, leaving 9 bases unmatched. CDR3 DNA sequence: TGTGCCAGCTCACTTAACAGGGGAAGGGGCTCCTACAATGAGCAGTTCTTC. Protein: CASSLNRGRGSYNEQFF.

This clonotype was detected only a few times. The chain carries TRBV3-1 and TRBJ1-2, with D perhaps matching TRBD1 (6 bases). V lost 0 bases to trimming and J lost 9 bases, with 17 bases between them. Looked up from germline, CDR1 is LGHDT and CDR2 is YNNKEL (reference sequence). This CDR3 has 15 amino acids. CDR3 protein: CASSQERGRRRRYTF. In DNA form, the CDR3 reads TGTGCCAGCAGCCAAGAACGGGGGCGAAGGAGGCGCTACACCTTC.

The sample holds a few counts of this clonotype. The rearrangement joins TRBV7-9 to TRBJ1-4, with D perhaps TRBD1 (5 bases). With 5 bases removed from V and 6 bases from J, the gap between germline ends came to 10 bases. The CDR3 sequence is 13 residues long. CDR1 is SEHNR and CDR2 is FQNEAQ in the germline V gene (reference sequence). Written as DNA, the CDR3 is TGTGCCAGCAGCCAAGGGGAATATGAAAAACTGTTTTTT. This sequence encodes CASSQGEYEKLFF.

The CDR3 reads CASSQESLGTDTQYF. Written as DNA, the CDR3 is TGTGCCAGCAGCCAAGAGAGTTTGGGTACAGATACGCAGTATTTT. The chain carries TRBV4-2 and TRBJ2-3, with D unclear. Germline V gives CDR1 LGHNA, CDR2 YNFKEQ. This CDR3 contains 15 residues. V dropped 0 bases and J dropped 3 bases, with 10 bases sitting between them.

The sample holds a few counts of this clonotype. The chain links TRBV6-5 to TRBJ2-5; 9 nucleotides agree with TRBD1. J was trimmed by 4 bases and V by 4 bases; bases with no gene match: 7. There are 15 residues in the CDR3. Germline values: CDR1 MNHEY, CDR2 SVGAGI. The CDR3 loop reads CASSLGQGRVETQYF. The CDR3 DNA sequence: TGTGCCAGCAGTTTAGGACAGGGGCGGGTAGAGACCCAGTACTTC.

V gene TRBV5-4 combines with J gene TRBJ2-3; D remains unclear. Trimming cost V 4 bases and J 4 bases, with 19 bases left between them. CDR1 is SGHNT and CDR2 is YYREEE in the germline V gene (reference sequence). The CDR3 contains 16 residues. DNA of the CDR3: TGTGCCAGCAGCAAGGGAACAACTTCATTCTCAGATACGCAGTATTTT. Protein product: CASSKGTTSFSDTQYF.

This clonotype came up many times. The chain carries TRBV5-5 and TRBJ2-1, with TRBD1 matching over 8 bases. Germline CDR1 SGHKS, CDR2 YYEKEE (reference sequence). This CDR3 has 14 amino acids. J gave up 4 bases and V 5 bases, and 5 bases lay outside the gene matches. The CDR3 sequence is CASRRDRSYNEQFF. DNA of the CDR3: TGTGCCAGCAGACGGGACAGGTCTTACAATGAGCAGTTCTTC.

The J gene is TRBJ2-1, the V gene TRBV4-2; D assignment may be TRBD1 or TRBD2 (5 bases each). V dropped 1 base and J dropped 0 bases, with 13 bases sitting between them. CDR1 LGHNA and CDR2 YNFKEQ come from the germline V gene. CDR3 length: 17 residues. The CDR3 loop reads CASSQVRGLSSYNEQFF. The CDR3 coding sequence is TGTGCCAGCAGCCAAGTACGGGGCCTGAGCTCCTACAATGAGCAGTTCTTC.

For the CDR3, the DNA is TGTGCCAGCAGCGGTATAGGTCCCTACGAGCAGTACTTC. Translating it yields CASSGIGPYEQYF. The chain links TRBV7-9 to TRBJ2-7; D gene ambiguous. V shed 5 bases and J shed 2 bases, with 10 bases lying between them. Germline-derived CDR1 and CDR2 are SEHNR and FQNEAQ (reference sequence). The CDR3 contains 13 residues. The full variable domain, with the rest looked up from reference TRBV7-9 and TRBJ2-7, is DTGVSQNPRHKITKRGQNVTFRCDPISEHNRLYWYRQTLGQGPEFLTYFQNEAQLEKSRLLSDRFSAERPKGSFSTLEIQRTEQGDSAMYLCASSGIGPYEQYFGPGTRLTVT.

A few counts support this clonotype. The CDR3 loop is CASSLATAKPQHF. CDR3 DNA sequence: TGTGCCAGCAGCTTGGCAACAGCCAAACCCCAGCATTTT. The rearrangement uses TRBV5-5 and TRBJ1-5; D gene unclear. The CDR3 length is 13 residues. V lost 0 bases, J lost 10 bases, and 11 bases lay in between. Per germline, CDR1 SGHKS and CDR2 YYEKEE (reference sequence). The full variable domain, with the rest looked up from reference TRBV5-5 and TRBJ1-5, is DAGVTQSPTHLIKTRGQQVTLRCSPISGHKSVSWYQQVLGQGPQFIFQYYEKEERGRGNFPDRFSARQFPNYSSELNVNALLLGDSALYLCASSLATAKPQHFGDGTRLSIL.

The chain employs TRBV27 and TRBJ1-1; D perhaps matches TRBD1 (5 bases). CDR1 is MNHEY and CDR2 is SMNVEV in the germline V gene (reference sequence). The CDR3 sequence is 14 residues long. Trimming shortened V by 3 bases and J by 5 bases, and 13 bases separated the two germline ends. The CDR3 nucleotides read TGTGCCAGCAGTTTGGGGGGGGGTTGGACTGAAGCTTTCTTT. Translating it yields CASSLGGGWTEAFF.

The J gene is TRBJ2-3, the V gene TRBV5-1, with TRBD1 matching over 8 bases. J lost 4 bases, V lost 4 bases, and 5 bases had no gene match. This CDR3 spans 14 amino acids. Germline V gene data show CDR1 as SGHRS and CDR2 as YFSETQ. The CDR3 here is CASSDRQGPDTQYF. In nucleotides, the CDR3 is TGCGCCAGCAGCGACAGACAGGGGCCAGATACGCAGTATTTT.

This clonotype was seen more than once but under ten times. This chain uses TRBV3-1 with TRBJ1-2; D call uncertain. The germline V gene has CDR1 LGHDT and CDR2 YNNKEL (reference sequence). This CDR3 is built from 13 residues. The V and J ends lost 2 bases and 0 bases respectively, with 4 bases between them. CDR3 in DNA: TGTGCCAGCAGCCAACAGGCTAACTATGGCTACACCTTC. Amino acids: CASSQQANYGYTF.

This clonotype was seen ten or more times. The CDR3 spells CASSIRPTSLNNEQFF. CDR3 nucleotide sequence: TGTGCCAGTAGTATCCGCCCCACTAGCCTTAACAATGAGCAGTTCTTC. This sequence joins TRBV19 and TRBJ2-1; maybe TRBD2 (6 bases). This CDR3 is built from 16 residues. V was pared by 3 bases and J by 5 bases, with 17 bases between. CDR1 and CDR2 (germline): LNHDA, SQIVND (reference sequence).

This clonotype was observed a handful of times. J is TRBJ2-7 and V is TRBV5-4, with 7 bases aligning to TRBD1. Germline lookup yields CDR1 SGHNT and CDR2 YYREEE (reference sequence). J was trimmed by 2 bases and V by 5 bases; bases with no gene match: 7. This CDR3 spans 14 amino acids. For the CDR3, the DNA is TGTGCCAGCAGTGTAAAGGACAGGCCCTACGAGCAGTACTTC. It translates to CASSVKDRPYEQYF.

This clonotype appeared a few times. This rearrangement joins TRBV20-1 to TRBJ1-1; no clear D gene. The CDR3 extends over 14 amino acids. Trimming took off 4 bases at V and 7 bases at J, with 19 bases between the two ends. Per the germline V gene, CDR1 is DFQATT and CDR2 is SNEGSKA (reference sequence). The CDR3 is CSANPGSLGLEAFF. DNA for the CDR3: TGCAGTGCTAATCCTGGTAGTCTTGGTCTTGAAGCTTTCTTT.